The clone carrying this T cell receptor delta chain occurred a few times. The CDR3 has 19 residues. Trimming took 0 bases from V and 0 from J; bases not matched to a gene: 14. Germline values: CDR1 GEAIGNYY, CDR2 EKD. TCRdb ran CATT on the RT-PCR reads. In all, the sample yields 85 to 95 delta-chain clones. The data belong to a study of gamma-delta T cells after stem cell transplantation. Sequencing input: gamma-delta T cells. The receptor comes from a human donor. It is not recorded whose cells these are; they may come from a transplant donor. This table probably holds off-target reads from a library built for another chain. The chain carries TRDV2 and TRDJ1, with 8 bases aligning to TRDD3. The DNA of the CDR3 is TGTGCCTGTGACACCGTAGCTGGGGGAGCCGACTTGTACACCGATAAACTCATCTTT. Amino acid sequence: CACDTVAGGADLYTDKLIF.